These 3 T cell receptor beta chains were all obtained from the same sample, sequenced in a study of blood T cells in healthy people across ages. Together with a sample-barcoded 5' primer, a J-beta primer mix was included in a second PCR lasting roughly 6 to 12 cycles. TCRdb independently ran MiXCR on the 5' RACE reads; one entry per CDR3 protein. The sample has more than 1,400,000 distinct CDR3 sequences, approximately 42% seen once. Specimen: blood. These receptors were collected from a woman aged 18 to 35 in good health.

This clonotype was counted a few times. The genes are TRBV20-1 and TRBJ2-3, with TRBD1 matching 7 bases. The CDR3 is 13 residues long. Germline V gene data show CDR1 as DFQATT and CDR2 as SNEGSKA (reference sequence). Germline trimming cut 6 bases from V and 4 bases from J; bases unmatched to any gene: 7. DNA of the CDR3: TGCAGTGCAACGGACAGGCTCCCAGATACGCAGTATTTT. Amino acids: CSATDRLPDTQYF.

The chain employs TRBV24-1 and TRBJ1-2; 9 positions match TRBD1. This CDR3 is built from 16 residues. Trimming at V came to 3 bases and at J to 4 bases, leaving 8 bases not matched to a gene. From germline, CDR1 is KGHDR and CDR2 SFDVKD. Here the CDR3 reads CATSDSTGTGSYGYTF. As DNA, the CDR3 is TGTGCCACCAGTGATAGTACCGGGACAGGGTCCTATGGCTACACCTTC.

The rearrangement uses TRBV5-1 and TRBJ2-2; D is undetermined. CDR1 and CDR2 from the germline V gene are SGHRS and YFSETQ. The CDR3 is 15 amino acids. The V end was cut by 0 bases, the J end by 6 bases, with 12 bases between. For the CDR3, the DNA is TGCGCCAGCAGCTTGGCCGGGCAGAAAGCCGGGGAGCTGTTTTTT. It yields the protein CASSLAGQKAGELFF.